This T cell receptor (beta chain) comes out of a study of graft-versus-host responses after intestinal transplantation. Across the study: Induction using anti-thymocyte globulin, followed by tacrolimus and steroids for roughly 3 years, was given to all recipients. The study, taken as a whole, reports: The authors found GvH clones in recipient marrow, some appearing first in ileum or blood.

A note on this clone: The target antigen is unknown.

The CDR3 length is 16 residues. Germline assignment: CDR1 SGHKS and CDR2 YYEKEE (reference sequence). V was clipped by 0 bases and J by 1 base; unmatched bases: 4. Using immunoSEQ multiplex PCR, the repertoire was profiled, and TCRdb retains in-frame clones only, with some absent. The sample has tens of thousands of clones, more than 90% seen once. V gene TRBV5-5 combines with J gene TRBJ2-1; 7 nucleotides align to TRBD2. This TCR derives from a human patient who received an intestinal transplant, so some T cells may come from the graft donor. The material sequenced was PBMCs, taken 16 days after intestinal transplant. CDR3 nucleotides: TGTGCCAGCAGCTTGGGAGCGGGATCTTCCTACAATGAGCAGTTCTTC. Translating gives CASSLGAGSSYNEQFF.